The 23 T cell receptor beta chains in this list originate from one sample, sequenced in a study of blood T cell repertoires in COVID-19. The assay was immunoSEQ multiplex PCR, and TCRdb's table has in-frame clones only and misses some. The data contain approximately 200,000 clones, approximately 86% of them singletons. Sequencing input: peripheral blood. The receptor source for this set is a young woman with active or convalescent COVID-19.

This clone was seen once. The rearrangement uses TRBV21-1 and TRBJ1-5. TRBV21-1 represents a pseudogene. The CDR3 spans 14 residues. CDR3 nucleotide sequence: TGTGCCAGATTTCTGGCGGGGGGGAATCAGCCCCAGCATTTT. It specifies CARFLAGGNQPQHF.

The sample holds one count of this clone. J is TRBJ1-3 and V is TRBV6-5; no clear D. The germline gives CDR1 MNHEY, CDR2 SVGAGI. This CDR3 has 15 residues. V lost 5 bases, J lost 3 bases, and 14 bases lay in between. The CDR3 protein is CASSPDTANGNTIYF. The CDR3 nucleotides are TGTGCCAGCAGTCCCGACACAGCTAATGGAAACACCATATATTTT.

The chain carries TRBV5-1 and TRBJ2-1, with D tentatively TRBD2 (6 bases). V dropped 0 bases and J dropped 9 bases, with 10 bases sitting between them. The germline V gene has CDR1 SGHRS and CDR2 YFSETQ. CDR3 length equals 13 residues. This CDR3 is CASSLGDWSEQFF. CDR3 DNA sequence: TGCGCCAGCAGCTTGGGGGACTGGAGTGAGCAGTTCTTC.

The gene calls are TRBV4-1 and TRBJ1-1, with a weak D call TRBD1 (6 bases). The CDR3 runs to 13 residues. V shed 1 base and J shed 5 bases, with 8 bases lying between them. Germline CDR1 is MGHRA and CDR2 is YSYEKL. The CDR3 is CASSQVGATEAFF. In DNA form, the CDR3 reads TGCGCCAGCAGCCAAGTGGGGGCTACTGAAGCTTTCTTT.

A note on this clone: At one boundary the junction diverges from the germline segment, which might be a read error. The V and J genes are TRBV7-7 and TRBJ2-5, with D possibly being TRBD2 (6 bases). CDR3 size: 16 residues. Germline loops: CDR1 SSHAT, CDR2 FNYEAQ (reference sequence). DNA for the CDR3: TGTGCTAGCAGCTTAGCCCCACTAGCAGCATGGGAGACCCAGTACTTC. Protein sequence: CASSLAPLAAWETQYF.

This rearrangement joins TRBV20-1 to TRBJ1-2; D possibly corresponds to TRBD1 (5 bases). Germline V lookup: CDR1 DFQATT, CDR2 SNEGSKA (reference sequence). Trimming shortened V by 3 bases and J by 4 bases, and 15 bases separated the two germline ends. CDR3 size: 14 residues. The CDR3 region is CSASGRVSSYGYTF. The CDR3 coding sequence is TGCAGTGCTAGTGGCAGGGTATCGTCCTATGGCTACACCTTC.

The chain couples TRBV28 to TRBJ2-7; 11 bases fit TRBD2. The CDR3 loop spans 17 amino acids. Unmatched junction bases numbered 12, after V lost 8 bases and J lost 0 bases. Germline assignment: CDR1 MDHEN and CDR2 SYDVKM. For the CDR3, the DNA is TGTGCCAGCCCTACCGGGACTAGCGGTGGGAGCTCCTACGAGCAGTACTTC. It translates to CASPTGTSGGSSYEQYF.

This clone occurred once. The chain combines TRBV28 with TRBJ2-1; 7 bases are shared with TRBD2. The trim removed 3 bases at V and 7 bases at J, leaving 3 bases unmatched. This CDR3 region has 13 residues. Germline assignment: CDR1 MDHEN and CDR2 SYDVKM. The DNA of the CDR3 is TGTGCCAGCAGTTTTAAAGCGGGAAATGAGCAGTTCTTC. Its protein is CASSFKAGNEQFF.

CDR3 in amino acids: CASSQGSKRSGNTIYF. The CDR3 DNA reads TGTGCCAGCAGCCAAGGAAGTAAGCGCTCTGGAAACACCATATATTTT. The chain recombines TRBV3-1 (or the pseudogene TRBV3-2) with TRBJ1-3; D not certain. V was clipped by 1 base and J by 0 bases, with 10 bases between them. This CDR3 spans 16 amino acids. Germline V gene data show CDR1 as LGHDT and CDR2 as YNNKEL (reference sequence).

The V and J genes are TRBV19 and TRBJ2-7; D gene uncertain. The CDR3 covers 13 residues. Germline V CDR1 and CDR2: LNHDA, SQIVND (reference sequence). Trimming cost V 10 bases and J 5 bases, with 18 bases left between them. CDR3 in DNA: TGTGCCACGTCCCCCCCGACTGCCCACGAGCAGTACTTC. It yields the protein CATSPPTAHEQYF.

The genes are TRBV5-1 and TRBJ2-7, with 8 bases lining up with TRBD2. CDR1 SGHRS and CDR2 YFSETQ come from the germline V gene. The CDR3 spans 14 residues. Trimming at V came to 0 bases and at J to 3 bases, leaving 2 bases not matched to a gene. CDR3 DNA: TGCGCCAGCAGCTTGGGAACTAGCGGCTACGAGCAGTACTTC. Amino acids: CASSLGTSGYEQYF.

In its sample, this clone was seen once. This chain's CDR3 is CASSWTSGGADEQFF. The CDR3 DNA sequence: TGTGCCAGCAGCTGGACTAGCGGGGGGGCTGATGAGCAGTTCTTC. This chain joins TRBV5-4 and TRBJ2-1; 15 bases line up with TRBD2. The CDR3 runs to 15 residues. Germline values: CDR1 SGHNT, CDR2 YYREEE (reference sequence). The V segment lost 3 bases and the J segment 8 bases; nucleotides outside the gene matches: 3.

The V gene is TRBV19, the J gene TRBJ2-7; a possible D gene is TRBD1 (5 bases). Per germline, CDR1 LNHDA and CDR2 SQIVND (reference sequence). This CDR3 contains 13 residues. Trimming left V 5 bases short and J 6 bases short, with 14 bases between. The CDR3 is CASSQGPYIEQYF. The CDR3 DNA is TGTGCCAGTAGTCAGGGTCCTTATATCGAGCAGTACTTC.

This rearrangement joins TRBV19 to TRBJ1-2, with 11 bases fitting TRBD1. The CDR3 length is 16 residues. Germline lookup yields CDR1 LNHDA and CDR2 SQIVND (reference sequence). Trimming at V came to 5 bases and at J to 5 bases, leaving 10 bases not matched to a gene. For the CDR3, the DNA is TGTGCCAGTAGTGCCCAAGCCGGGACAGGGGGGTATGGCTACACCTTC. Protein sequence: CASSAQAGTGGYGYTF. The whole variable domain, remainder taken from reference TRBV19 and TRBJ1-2, is DGGITQSPKYLFRKEGQNVTLSCEQNLNHDAMYWYRQDPGQGLRLIYYSQIVNDFQKGDIAEGYSVSREKKESFPLTVTSAQKNPTAFYLCASSAQAGTGGYGYTFGSGTRLTVV.

In its sample, this clone was seen a few times. V is TRBV12-5 and J is TRBJ1-1, with D unresolved. Per germline, CDR1 LGHNT and CDR2 FRNRAP. CDR3 size: 16 residues. The germline V and J ends were trimmed by 0 bases and 6 bases, with 17 bases remaining between them. Here the CDR3 DNA reads TGTGCTAGTGGTTTGGTACTATCGGACTGGAAGTCTGAAGCTTTCTTT. This gives the protein CASGLVLSDWKSEAFF.

This clone was observed a handful of times. Here the CDR3 DNA reads TGTGCCACCACGGACGGGAACAATCAGCCCCAGCATTTT. Translation: CATTDGNNQPQHF. The chain couples TRBV12-3 or TRBV12-4 to TRBJ1-5; D is uncertain. The CDR3 runs to 13 residues. V was shortened by 10 bases and J by 3 bases, with 13 bases between the two germline ends.

The chain combines TRBV27 with TRBJ2-7, with D maybe TRBD1 (5 bases). Trimming shortened V by 3 bases and J by 6 bases, and 12 bases separated the two germline ends. The CDR3 sequence is 13 residues long. CDR1 and CDR2 from the germline V gene are MNHEY and SMNVEV (reference sequence). The CDR3 sequence is CASSLSGSSEQYF. The DNA of the CDR3 is TGTGCCAGCAGTTTGTCAGGGTCCAGCGAGCAGTACTTC.

V usage is TRBV11-3 and J usage is TRBJ2-1; no firm D call. Trimming cost V 0 bases and J 5 bases, with 2 bases left between them. Germline V gives CDR1 SGHNT, CDR2 YENEEA. The CDR3 contains 12 residues. As DNA, the CDR3 is TGTGCCAGCAGCTTAGACGACAATGAGCAGTTCTTC. This translates into CASSLDDNEQFF.

The J gene is TRBJ2-5, the V gene TRBV11-2; 12 bases are a match to TRBD2. The CDR3 contains 18 residues. The junction had 10 bases not matched to a gene; V was cut back by 0 bases and J by 5 bases. The germline V gene encodes CDR1 SGHAT and CDR2 FQNNGV. In DNA, the CDR3 is TGTGCCAGCAGCTTAGAAATCAGGGCTAGCGGGAGGGCCGAGACCCAGTACTTC. It codes for CASSLEIRASGRAETQYF.

The V and J genes are TRBV30 and TRBJ1-2, with 12 positions matching TRBD1. This CDR3 has 15 residues. Germline V gene sequence: CDR1 GTSNPN, CDR2 SVGIG (reference sequence). V shed 5 bases, J shed 5 bases, and the junction held 9 bases outside the gene matches. The chain's CDR3 is CAWYDPGQGAYGYTF. The CDR3 region has the DNA TGTGCCTGGTACGATCCGGGACAGGGGGCGTATGGCTACACCTTC.

The chain links TRBV28 to TRBJ1-2; D is unclear. The V end lost 6 bases, the J end lost 2 bases, and 13 bases lay between the germline ends. This CDR3 contains 14 residues. The germline gives CDR1 MDHEN, CDR2 SYDVKM. The CDR3 region has the DNA TGTGCCAGCAGACTGAGTGAGGAAAACTATGGCTACACCTTC. It yields the protein CASRLSEENYGYTF.

The chain recombines TRBV4-1 with TRBJ2-7; D not certain. The CDR3 covers 14 residues. Germline V gene data show CDR1 as MGHRA and CDR2 as YSYEKL. V was trimmed by 5 bases and J by 0 bases, leaving 11 bases between them. In DNA, the CDR3 is TGCGCCAGCAGCGTACAGATTAGCTCCTACGAGCAGTACTTC. It specifies CASSVQISSYEQYF.

The rearrangement links TRBV20-1 to TRBJ1-6, with TRBD1 matching 8 bases. Germline lookup yields CDR1 DFQATT and CDR2 SNEGSKA (reference sequence). The trim removed 3 bases at V and 7 bases at J, leaving 8 bases unmatched. The CDR3 length is 15 residues. This chain's CDR3 is CSASGDRGFNSPLHF. The CDR3 DNA follows: TGCAGTGCTAGTGGAGACAGGGGATTCAATTCACCCCTCCACTTT.